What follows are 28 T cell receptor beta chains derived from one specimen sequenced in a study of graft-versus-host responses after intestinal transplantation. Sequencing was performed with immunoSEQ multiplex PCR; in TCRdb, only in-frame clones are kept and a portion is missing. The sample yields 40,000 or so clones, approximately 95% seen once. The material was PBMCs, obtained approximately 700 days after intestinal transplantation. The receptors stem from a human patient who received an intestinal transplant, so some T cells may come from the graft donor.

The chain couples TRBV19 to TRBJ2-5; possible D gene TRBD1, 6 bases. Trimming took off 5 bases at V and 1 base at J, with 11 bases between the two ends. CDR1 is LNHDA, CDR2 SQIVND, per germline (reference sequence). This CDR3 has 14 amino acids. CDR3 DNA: TGTGCCAGTAGTTCCGGACAGAGCCAAGAGACCCAGTACTTC. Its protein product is CASSSGQSQETQYF. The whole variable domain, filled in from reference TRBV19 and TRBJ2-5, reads DGGITQSPKYLFRKEGQNVTLSCEQNLNHDAMYWYRQDPGQGLRLIYYSQIVNDFQKGDIAEGYSVSREKKESFPLTVTSAQKNPTAFYLCASSSGQSQETQYFGPGTRLLVL.

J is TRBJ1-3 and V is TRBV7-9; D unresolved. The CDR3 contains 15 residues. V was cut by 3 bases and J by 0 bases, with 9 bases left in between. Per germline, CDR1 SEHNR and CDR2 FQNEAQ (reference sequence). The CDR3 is CASSFEGGSGNTIYF. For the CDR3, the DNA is TGTGCCAGCAGCTTTGAAGGCGGCTCTGGAAACACCATATATTTT.

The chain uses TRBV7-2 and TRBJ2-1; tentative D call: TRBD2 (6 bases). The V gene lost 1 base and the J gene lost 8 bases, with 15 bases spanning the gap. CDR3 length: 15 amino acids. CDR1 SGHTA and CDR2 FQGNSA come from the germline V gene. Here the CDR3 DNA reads TGTGCCAGCAGCTTAGGGTCAGTACGGGAGTATGAGCAGTTCTTC. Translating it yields CASSLGSVREYEQFF.

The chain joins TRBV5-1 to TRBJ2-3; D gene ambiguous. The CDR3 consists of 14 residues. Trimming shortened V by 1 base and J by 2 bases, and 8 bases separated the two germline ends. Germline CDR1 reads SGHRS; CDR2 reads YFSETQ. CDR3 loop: CASSLLGHTDTQYF. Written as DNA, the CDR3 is TGCGCCAGCAGCTTGCTTGGGCACACAGATACGCAGTATTTT.

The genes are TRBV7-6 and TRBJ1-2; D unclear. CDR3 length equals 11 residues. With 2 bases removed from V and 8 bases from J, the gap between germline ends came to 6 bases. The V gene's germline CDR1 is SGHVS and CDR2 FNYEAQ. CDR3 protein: CASSLRVGYTF. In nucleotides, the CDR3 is TGTGCCAGCAGCTTAAGGGTGGGCTACACCTTC.

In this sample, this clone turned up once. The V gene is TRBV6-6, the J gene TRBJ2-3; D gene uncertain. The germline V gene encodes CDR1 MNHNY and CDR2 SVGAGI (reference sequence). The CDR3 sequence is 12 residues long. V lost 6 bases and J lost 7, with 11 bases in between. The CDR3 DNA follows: TGTGCCAGCAGCTTCAAGCGAAATACGCAGTATTTT. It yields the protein CASSFKRNTQYF.

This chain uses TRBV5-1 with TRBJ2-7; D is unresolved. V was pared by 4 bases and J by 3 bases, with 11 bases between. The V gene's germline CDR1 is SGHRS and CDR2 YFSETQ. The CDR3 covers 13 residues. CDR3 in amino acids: CASSLPPYYEQYF. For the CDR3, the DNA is TGCGCCAGCAGCCTGCCACCTTACTACGAGCAGTACTTC.

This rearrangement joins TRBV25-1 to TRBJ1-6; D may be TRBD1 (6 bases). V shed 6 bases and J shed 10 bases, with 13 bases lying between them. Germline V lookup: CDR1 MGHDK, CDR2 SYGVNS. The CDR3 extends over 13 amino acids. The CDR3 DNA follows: TGTGCCAGCAGGGAACAGGGACTCTCACCCCTCCACTTT. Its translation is CASREQGLSPLHF.

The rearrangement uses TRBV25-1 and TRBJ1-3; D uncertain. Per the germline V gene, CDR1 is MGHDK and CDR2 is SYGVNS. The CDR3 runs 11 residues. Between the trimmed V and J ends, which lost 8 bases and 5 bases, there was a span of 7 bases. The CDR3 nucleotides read TGTGCCAGCCCCAATAGAAACACCATATATTTT. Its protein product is CASPNRNTIYF.

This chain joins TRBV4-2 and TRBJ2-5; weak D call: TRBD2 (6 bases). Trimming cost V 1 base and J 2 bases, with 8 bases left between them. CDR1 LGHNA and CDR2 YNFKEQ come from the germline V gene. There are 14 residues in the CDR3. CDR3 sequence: CASSQGAGQETQYF. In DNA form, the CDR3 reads TGTGCCAGCAGCCAAGGGGCGGGACAAGAGACCCAGTACTTC.

CDR3 sequence: CASSLAWPDTQYF. CDR3 in DNA: TGTGCCAGCAGCTTAGCGTGGCCAGATACGCAGTATTTT. This rearrangement joins TRBV7-9 to TRBJ2-3; the D is unclear. V dropped 0 bases and J dropped 4 bases, with 5 bases sitting between them. Germline CDR1 reads SEHNR; CDR2 reads FQNEAQ (reference sequence). This CDR3 is built from 13 residues.

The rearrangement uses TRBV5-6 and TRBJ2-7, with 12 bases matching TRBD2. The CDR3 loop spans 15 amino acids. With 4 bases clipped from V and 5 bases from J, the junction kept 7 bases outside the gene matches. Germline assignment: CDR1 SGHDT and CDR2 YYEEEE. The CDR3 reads CASSGRLAGAHEQYF. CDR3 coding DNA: TGTGCCAGCAGCGGGAGACTAGCGGGAGCCCACGAGCAGTACTTC.

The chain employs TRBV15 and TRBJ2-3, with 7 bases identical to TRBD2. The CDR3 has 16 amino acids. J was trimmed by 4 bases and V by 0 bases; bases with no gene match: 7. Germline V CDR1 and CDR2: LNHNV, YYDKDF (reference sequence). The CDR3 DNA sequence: TGTGCCACCAGCAGAGATATAGGCGGGAGCGCAGATACGCAGTATTTT. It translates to CATSRDIGGSADTQYF.

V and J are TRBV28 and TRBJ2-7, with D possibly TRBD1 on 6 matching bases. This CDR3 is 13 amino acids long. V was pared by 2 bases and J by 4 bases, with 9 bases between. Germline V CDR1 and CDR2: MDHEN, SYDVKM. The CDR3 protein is CASSLGGEYEQYF. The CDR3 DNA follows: TGTGCCAGCAGTTTAGGGGGCGAATACGAGCAGTACTTC.

Here the CDR3 DNA reads TGTGCCAGCAGCTTAGGGGGGAGAACCTACGAGCAGTACTTC. It translates to CASSLGGRTYEQYF. The chain employs TRBV13 and TRBJ2-7, with a weak D call TRBD2 (5 bases). The germline V and J ends were trimmed by 0 bases and 2 bases, with 8 bases remaining between them. The CDR3 length is 14 residues. In germline, CDR1 is PRHDT, CDR2 FYEKMQ (reference sequence).

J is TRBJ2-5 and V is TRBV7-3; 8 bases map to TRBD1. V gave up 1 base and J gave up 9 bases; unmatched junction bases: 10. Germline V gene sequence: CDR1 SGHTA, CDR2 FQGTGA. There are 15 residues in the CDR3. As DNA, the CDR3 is TGTGCCAGCAGCTTAAACGGGGCCCAACAGGGGGCCCAGTACTTC. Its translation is CASSLNGAQQGAQYF.

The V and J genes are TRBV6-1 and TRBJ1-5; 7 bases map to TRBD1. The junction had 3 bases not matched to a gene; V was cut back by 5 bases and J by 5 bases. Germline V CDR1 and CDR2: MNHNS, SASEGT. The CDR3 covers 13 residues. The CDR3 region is CASSPQGHQPQHF. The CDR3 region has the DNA TGTGCCAGCAGTCCACAGGGGCATCAGCCCCAGCATTTT.

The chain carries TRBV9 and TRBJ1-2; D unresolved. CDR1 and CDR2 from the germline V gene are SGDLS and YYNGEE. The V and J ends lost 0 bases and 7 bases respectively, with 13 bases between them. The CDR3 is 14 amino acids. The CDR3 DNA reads TGTGCCAGCAGCGTAGCCCTCGCGAAGACTGGCTACACCTTC. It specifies CASSVALAKTGYTF.

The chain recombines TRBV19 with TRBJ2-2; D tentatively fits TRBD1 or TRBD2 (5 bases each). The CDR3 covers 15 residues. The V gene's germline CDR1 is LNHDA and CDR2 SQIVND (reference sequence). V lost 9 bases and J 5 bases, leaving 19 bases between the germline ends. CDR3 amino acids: CASADRDPRTGELFF. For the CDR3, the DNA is TGTGCCAGCGCGGACCGGGACCCACGAACCGGGGAGCTGTTTTTT.

The CDR3 coding sequence is TGCGCCAGCAGCCAAGTCGGCGGAACCGGGGAGCTGTTTTTT. It codes for CASSQVGGTGELFF. The genes are TRBV4-1 and TRBJ2-2; no clear D gene. Germline assignment: CDR1 MGHRA and CDR2 YSYEKL. This CDR3 is built from 14 residues. The V end lost 1 base, the J end lost 5 bases, and 8 bases lay between the germline ends.

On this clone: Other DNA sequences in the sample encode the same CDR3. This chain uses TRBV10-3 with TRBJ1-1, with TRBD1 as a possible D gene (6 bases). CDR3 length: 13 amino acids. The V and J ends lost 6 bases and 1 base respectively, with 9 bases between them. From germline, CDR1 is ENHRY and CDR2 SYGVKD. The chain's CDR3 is CAIRPTGNTEAFF. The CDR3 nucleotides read TGTGCCATCAGGCCGACAGGGAACACTGAAGCTTTCTTT.

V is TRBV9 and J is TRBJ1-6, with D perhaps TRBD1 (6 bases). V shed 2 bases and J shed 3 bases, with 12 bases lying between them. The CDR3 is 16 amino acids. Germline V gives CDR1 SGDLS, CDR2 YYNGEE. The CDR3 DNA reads TGTGCCAGCAGCGTGGCGGGGGGCAGCTATAATTCACCCCTCCACTTT. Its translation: CASSVAGGSYNSPLHF.

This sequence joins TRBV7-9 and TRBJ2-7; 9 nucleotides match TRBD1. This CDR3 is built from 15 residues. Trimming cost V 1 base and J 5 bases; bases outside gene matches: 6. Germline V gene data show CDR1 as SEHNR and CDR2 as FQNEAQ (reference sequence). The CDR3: CASSLGGTGRDEQYF. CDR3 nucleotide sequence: TGTGCCAGCAGCTTAGGAGGGACAGGGAGAGACGAGCAGTACTTC.

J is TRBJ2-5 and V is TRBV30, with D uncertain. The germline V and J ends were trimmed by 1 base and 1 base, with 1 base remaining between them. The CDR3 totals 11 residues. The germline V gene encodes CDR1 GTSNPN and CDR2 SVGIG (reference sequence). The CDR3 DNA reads TGTGCCTGGAGTGCCCAAGAGACCCAGTACTTC. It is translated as CAWSAQETQYF.

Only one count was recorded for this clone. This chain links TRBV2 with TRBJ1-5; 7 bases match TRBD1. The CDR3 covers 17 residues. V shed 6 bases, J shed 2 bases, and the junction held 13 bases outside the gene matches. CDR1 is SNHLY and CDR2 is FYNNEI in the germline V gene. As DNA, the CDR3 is TGTGCCAGCAGGGAGGGGCTCAGGGGGTCCGGCAATCAGCCCCAGCATTTT. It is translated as CASREGLRGSGNQPQHF.

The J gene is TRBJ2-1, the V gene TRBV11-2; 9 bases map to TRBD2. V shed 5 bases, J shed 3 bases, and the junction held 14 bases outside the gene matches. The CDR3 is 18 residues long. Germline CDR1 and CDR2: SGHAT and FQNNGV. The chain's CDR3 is CASSDPKIAGAYYNEQFF. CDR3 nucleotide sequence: TGTGCCAGCAGCGATCCTAAAATAGCGGGAGCGTACTACAATGAGCAGTTCTTC.

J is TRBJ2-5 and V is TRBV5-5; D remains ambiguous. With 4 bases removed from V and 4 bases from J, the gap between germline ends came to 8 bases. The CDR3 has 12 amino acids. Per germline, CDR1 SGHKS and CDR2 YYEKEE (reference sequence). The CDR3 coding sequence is TGTGCCAGCAGCGAATCGGGAGAGACCCAGTACTTC. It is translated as CASSESGETQYF.

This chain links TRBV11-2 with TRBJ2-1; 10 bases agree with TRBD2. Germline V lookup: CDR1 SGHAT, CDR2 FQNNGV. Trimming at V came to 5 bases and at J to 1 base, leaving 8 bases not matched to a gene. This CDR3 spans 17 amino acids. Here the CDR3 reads CASSRQTSGPSYNEQFF. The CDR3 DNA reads TGTGCCAGCAGCCGTCAGACTAGCGGGCCATCCTACAATGAGCAGTTCTTC.